This is a list of T cell receptor beta chains from one sample in a study of T cell responses to AZD1222 COVID-19 vaccine. Some clones are missing from TCRdb's copy, which holds only in-frame ones; the method was immunoSEQ multiplex PCR. The table records approximately 79,000 clones, 65% to 90% of them present only once. Sequences were derived from peripheral blood, sampled on day 0 of AZD1222 vaccination. Receptors were obtained from an adult in good health. The CDR3 runs from the conserved cysteine through the conserved F or W. D genes are given only for firm matches. Size is omitted from some rows. Given values are once, few, many or a class for expanded clones.

>TRBV28|TRBD1|.|TRBJ2-3
TGTGCCAGCAGTACACAGGGGGCAACAGATACGCAGTATTTT
CASSTQGATDTQYF
>TRBV6-5|.|once|TRBJ2-1
TGTGCCAGCTCCACGACCTACAATGAGCAGTTCTTC
CASSTTYNEQFF
>TRBV10-2|.|.|TRBJ1-5
TGCGCCAGCAGTGAGGCGGGGGGAAGGCAGCCCCAGCATTTT
CASSEAGGRQPQHF
>TRBV28|TRBD1|.|TRBJ2-7
TGTGCCAGCAGTCCAGGGACAGTATCCTACGAGCAGTACTTC
CASSPGTVSYEQYF
>TRBV21-1|.|.|TRBJ2-5
TGTGCCAGCAGCATCGCGGGGGCGGTCCAGTACTTC
CASSIAGAVQYF
>TRBV6-5|TRBD2|.|TRBJ2-5
TGTGCCAGCAGTTATTGGACTAGCGGGAGGGGAGAGACCCAGTACTTC
CASSYWTSGRGETQYF
>TRBV6-5|.|.|TRBJ1-5
TGTGCCAGCAGGAGAAATAGCAATCAGCCCCAGCATTTT
CASRRNSNQPQHF
>TRBV4-1|.|.|TRBJ2-5
TGCGCCAGCAGCCCGGGACTGTTCCGGGAGACCCAGTACTTC
CASSPGLFRETQYF
>TRBV5-4|.|.|TRBJ2-2
TGTGCCAGCAGCGCAGGGGCGAACACCGGGGAGCTGTTTTTT
CASSAGANTGELFF
>TRBV14|.|.|TRBJ2-7
TGTGCCAGCAGCCAAGTTTACGAGCAGTACTTC
CASSQVYEQYF
>TRBV5-5|.|.|TRBJ2-5
TGTGCCAGCAGCTTGGGGAGTAGCGACGCGGCCCAGTACTTC
CASSLGSSDAAQYF
>TRBV10-2|.|once|TRBJ1-2
TGCGCCAGCAGTGAGTCGGGGAGGCGAGACTATGGCTACACCTTC
CASSESGRRDYGYTF
>TRBV19|TRBD1|.|TRBJ1-5
TGTGCCAGCGGGACAGGAGACAATCAGCCCCAGCATTTT
CASGTGDNQPQHF
>TRBV3-1/TRBV3-2|.|.|TRBJ2-7
TGTGCCAGCAGCCAAGATGGGGCGGGATTATACGAGCAGTACTTC
CASSQDGAGLYEQYF
>TRBV7-3|.|.|TRBJ2-7
TGTGCCAGCAGCTTATCCGGGGACCGGGAGCAGTACTTC
CASSLSGDREQYF
>TRBV9|TRBD1|.|TRBJ1-4
TGTGCCAGCAGCCCCCCCGGGACAGGGAATGAAAAACTGTTTTTT
CASSPPGTGNEKLFF
>TRBV28|.|once|TRBJ1-3
TGTGCCAGCAGTTTCTCGGGAAGGGGCCCCTCTGGAAACACCATATATTTT
CASSFSGRGPSGNTIYF
>TRBV28|TRBD1|.|TRBJ1-2
TGTGCCAGCAGCGGACAGGGGAGAAACACCTTC
CASSGQGRNTF
>TRBV3-1/TRBV3-2|.|.|TRBJ1-1
TGTGCCAGCAGCCAAGAGGGTCGGACTGAAGCTTTCTTT
CASSQEGRTEAFF
>TRBV6-5|.|once|TRBJ2-2
TGTGCCAGCAGTTACCGAATGGGATCGAACACCGGGGAGCTGTTTTTT
CASSYRMGSNTGELFF
>TRBV12-3/TRBV12-4|.|.|TRBJ1-2
TGTGCCAGCAGTTTACCCAGGGGCTATGGCTACACCTTC
CASSLPRGYGYTF
>TRBV5-1|TRBD1|.|TRBJ2-2
TGCGCCAGCAGCCGGACAGGGTCGAACACCGGGGAGCTGTTTTTT
CASSRTGSNTGELFF
>TRBV7-6|TRBD1|few|TRBJ2-7
TGTGCCAGCAGCCCTCGACCGGGACAGGGGCATCACTACGAGCAGTACTTC
CASSPRPGQGHHYEQYF
>TRBV9|TRBD1|.|TRBJ2-1
TGTGCCAGCAGCGTAGAGGAGGGGGACAGGGAGCAGTTCTTC
CASSVEEGDREQFF